What follows are 24 T cell receptor beta chains derived from one specimen sequenced in a study of blood T cell repertoires in COVID-19. Repertoires were generated with immunoSEQ multiplex PCR, while TCRdb's copy carries only in-frame clones and drops some. The sample consists of some 530,000 clones, roughly nine tenths of them appearing once. Sequences were obtained from PBMCs or T cells enriched from blood (not recorded which). The source of these receptors is a woman aged 60-75 years who had recovered from COVID-19.

The chain recombines TRBV7-9 with TRBJ1-6, with 8 bases matching TRBD1. Germline lookup yields CDR1 SEHNR and CDR2 FQNEAQ (reference sequence). This CDR3 is 14 amino acids long. After removal of 6 bases from V and 7 bases from J, the junction contained 5 bases not matched to a gene. The CDR3 region has the DNA TGTGCCAGCAGTCGGGACAGGCTCAATTCACCCCTCCACTTT. Its protein is CASSRDRLNSPLHF.

The V call is TRBV2, the J call TRBJ1-5, with TRBD1 identical over 7 bases. After removal of 7 bases from V and 2 bases from J, the junction contained 11 bases not matched to a gene. CDR3 size: 16 residues. The germline V gene has CDR1 SNHLY and CDR2 FYNNEI. Written as DNA, the CDR3 is TGTGCCAGCAACTTTGACAGGGCAATTGGCAATCAGCCCCAGCATTTT. Translation gives CASNFDRAIGNQPQHF.

This CDR3 is CASSSAGLGPTYEQYF. CDR3 nucleotides: TGTGCCAGTAGCAGCGCCGGACTAGGGCCGACCTACGAGCAGTACTTC. V is TRBV19 and J is TRBJ2-7, with 7 bases that match TRBD2. The CDR3 is made up of 16 amino acids. Per germline, CDR1 LNHDA and CDR2 SQIVND (reference sequence). V gave up 6 bases and J gave up 2 bases; unmatched junction bases: 13.

This chain uses TRBV5-1 with TRBJ1-1; no reliable D call. The CDR3 covers 16 residues. Trimming took 0 bases from V and 4 from J, leaving 16 bases between them. The germline gives CDR1 SGHRS, CDR2 YFSETQ. Here the CDR3 DNA reads TGCGCCAGCAGCTTGGGGCCCCCTCCTCGTTTCACTGAAGCTTTCTTT. Translating it yields CASSLGPPPRFTEAFF.

The rearrangement links TRBV9 to TRBJ1-3; unclear D gene. The CDR3 length is 16 residues. The ends were cut back, 0 bases at V and 2 bases at J, with 12 bases in the middle. Germline V gene data show CDR1 as SGDLS and CDR2 as YYNGEE. The CDR3 coding sequence is TGTGCCAGCAGCGTAGCTCCCCCCGGGGCTGGAAACACCATATATTTT. Amino acids: CASSVAPPGAGNTIYF. Complete variable domain (other parts from reference TRBV9 and TRBJ1-3): DSGVTQTPKHLITATGQRVTLRCSPRSGDLSVYWYQQSLDQGLQFLIQYYNGEERAKGNILERFSAQQFPDLHSELNLSSLELGDSALYFCASSVAPPGAGNTIYFGEGSWLTVV.

This clone was found many times. The J gene is TRBJ1-1, the V gene TRBV5-1; 8 positions match TRBD1. The V gene's germline CDR1 is SGHRS and CDR2 YFSETQ. The CDR3 loop spans 17 amino acids. Trimming removed 0 bases from V and 3 bases from J; junction bases left unmatched: 10. CDR3 region: CASSLATLRGQDTEAFF. The DNA of the CDR3 is TGCGCCAGCAGCTTGGCCACCCTCAGGGGGCAGGACACTGAAGCTTTCTTT.

The sample holds a few counts of this clone. V and J are TRBV3-1 (or the pseudogene TRBV3-2) and TRBJ1-2; D is ambiguous. Per the germline V gene, CDR1 is LGHDT and CDR2 is YNNKEL (reference sequence). The CDR3 covers 15 residues. V lost 4 bases, J lost 6 bases, and 18 bases lay in between. The CDR3 coding sequence is TGTGCCAGCAGCCTCAACACAGCGGTAGCAAATGGCTACACCTTC. As protein: CASSLNTAVANGYTF.

The rearrangement uses TRBV11-3 and TRBJ2-2, with 7 bases that match TRBD1. V lost 0 bases and J lost 6; bases outside the gene matches: 10. The germline gives CDR1 SGHNT, CDR2 YENEEA. This CDR3 has 17 residues. The CDR3 DNA reads TGTGCCAGCAGCTTAGATCTGGCCAGGGGGATCCCCGGGGAGCTGTTTTTT. Its translation: CASSLDLARGIPGELFF.

The gene calls are TRBV19 and TRBJ2-5; 8 bases fit TRBD2. Looked up from germline, CDR1 is LNHDA and CDR2 is SQIVND (reference sequence). After removal of 8 bases from V and 1 base from J, the junction contained 6 bases not matched to a gene. This CDR3 contains 14 residues. For the CDR3, the DNA is TGTGCCAGTCGGAGCGGGGGCCTCCAAGAGACCCAGTACTTC. Encoded protein: CASRSGGLQETQYF. Full variable domain (outside the CDR3, taken from reference TRBV19 and TRBJ2-5): DGGITQSPKYLFRKEGQNVTLSCEQNLNHDAMYWYRQDPGQGLRLIYYSQIVNDFQKGDIAEGYSVSREKKESFPLTVTSAQKNPTAFYLCASRSGGLQETQYFGPGTRLLVL.

V and J are TRBV11-2 and TRBJ2-3; 9 positions agree with TRBD1. With 4 bases clipped from V and 2 bases from J, the junction kept 7 bases outside the gene matches. Germline CDR1 is SGHAT and CDR2 is FQNNGV. This CDR3 is 16 amino acids long. The CDR3 sequence: CASSSLQGAITDTQYF. The CDR3 nucleotides read TGTGCCAGCAGCTCCTTACAGGGGGCGATCACAGATACGCAGTATTTT.

The chain is built from TRBV4-1 and TRBJ2-5; D possibly corresponds to TRBD2 (7 bases). The CDR3 is 16 amino acids. CDR1 and CDR2 (germline): MGHRA, YSYEKL. V dropped 5 bases and J dropped 6 bases, with 22 bases sitting between them. The DNA for the CDR3 is TGCGCCAGCAGCTCCGGAGAGGGGGGGCTTCGGAAGACCCAGTACTTC. It translates to CASSSGEGGLRKTQYF.

The genes are TRBV5-1 and TRBJ2-1; a possible D gene is TRBD2 (6 bases). CDR3 length equals 17 residues. Per germline, CDR1 SGHRS and CDR2 YFSETQ. Trimming stripped 2 bases from V and 0 bases from J, with 15 bases between. CDR3 sequence reads: CASSFSLGGSSYNEQFF. CDR3 DNA sequence: TGCGCCAGCAGCTTCTCCCTGGGAGGAAGCTCCTACAATGAGCAGTTCTTC.

The chain uses TRBV12-3 or TRBV12-4 and TRBJ1-1, with D hard to call. V gave up 3 bases and J gave up 4 bases, with 9 bases separating them. The CDR3 loop spans 13 amino acids. This CDR3 reads CASSLKRGTEAFF. CDR3 DNA sequence: TGTGCCAGCAGTTTGAAGAGAGGCACTGAAGCTTTCTTT.

The V and J genes are TRBV3-1 (or the pseudogene TRBV3-2) and TRBJ2-1; 10 nucleotides align to TRBD2. After removal of 4 bases from V and 6 bases from J, the junction contained 24 bases not matched to a gene. Germline loops: CDR1 LGHDT, CDR2 YNNKEL (reference sequence). The CDR3 contains 21 residues. The CDR3 reads CASSRLLPGPSGGLRGNEQFF. In DNA, the CDR3 is TGTGCCAGCAGCCGACTACTCCCTGGCCCTAGCGGGGGCCTAAGGGGCAATGAGCAGTTCTTC.

This clone has only one observation. The V and J genes are TRBV4-1 and TRBJ1-2; D uncertain. From germline, CDR1 is MGHRA and CDR2 YSYEKL. The V and J ends lost 0 bases and 4 bases respectively, with 12 bases between them. The CDR3 contains 15 residues. The CDR3 protein is CASSQDTWRGYGYTF. CDR3 nucleotide sequence: TGCGCCAGCAGCCAAGATACCTGGCGGGGCTATGGCTACACCTTC.

This clone appeared a single time. This chain uses TRBV3-1 (or the pseudogene TRBV3-2) with TRBJ2-7; D not certain. V was clipped by 1 base and J by 4 bases, with 8 bases between them. CDR3 length equals 13 residues. Germline lookup yields CDR1 LGHDT and CDR2 YNNKEL (reference sequence). The CDR3 DNA follows: TGTGCCAGCAGCCAAGGAGGAAAGTACGAGCAGTACGTC. Protein product: CASSQGGKYEQYV.

This chain links TRBV6-5 with TRBJ1-6; tentative D call: TRBD1 (5 bases). Germline CDR1 and CDR2: MNHEY and SVGAGI. The V and J ends lost 4 bases and 7 bases respectively, with 17 bases between them. The CDR3 extends over 16 amino acids. CDR3 loop: CASSSGRALENSPLHF. The CDR3 DNA sequence: TGTGCCAGCAGTTCAGGGAGGGCATTGGAAAATTCACCCCTCCACTTT.

This chain uses TRBV10-3 with TRBJ2-3; 10 nucleotides agree with TRBD1. The CDR3 sequence is 15 residues long. The ends lost 6 bases at V and 1 base at J; junction bases unmatched: 4. Germline V gene lookup returns CDR1 ENHRY and CDR2 SYGVKD. This CDR3 is CAISPGTGGTDTQYF. CDR3 DNA: TGTGCCATCAGCCCCGGGACAGGGGGCACAGATACGCAGTATTTT.

J is TRBJ1-3 and V is TRBV9; a possible D gene is TRBD1 (5 bases). The CDR3 has 13 residues. The germline gives CDR1 SGDLS, CDR2 YYNGEE. Trimming removed 4 bases from V and 7 bases from J, with 12 bases in between. Here the CDR3 reads CASSTREGNTIYF. Written as DNA, the CDR3 is TGTGCCAGCAGCACCAGGGAAGGGAACACCATATATTTT. The entire variable domain, with the rest obtained from reference TRBV9 and TRBJ1-3, is as follows: DSGVTQTPKHLITATGQRVTLRCSPRSGDLSVYWYQQSLDQGLQFLIQYYNGEERAKGNILERFSAQQFPDLHSELNLSSLELGDSALYFCASSTREGNTIYFGEGSWLTVV.

The sample holds one count of this clone. Within the sample, other DNA sequences also encode this same CDR3. This chain connects TRBV7-6 to TRBJ1-2; D is perhaps TRBD1 (6 bases). V dropped 6 bases and J dropped 2 bases, with 10 bases sitting between them. The length of the CDR3 is 13 residues. Per the germline V gene, CDR1 is SGHVS and CDR2 is FNYEAQ. The DNA of the CDR3 is TGTGCCAGCAGTCCACAGGGAAACTATGGCTACACCTTC. As protein: CASSPQGNYGYTF.

About this clone itself: The same CDR3 is also encoded by other DNA sequences in this sample. The V call is TRBV6-5, the J call TRBJ1-2; the match to TRBD1 covers 7 bases. Germline CDR1 and CDR2: MNHEY and SVGAGI. Germline trimming cut 6 bases from V and 2 bases from J; bases unmatched to any gene: 3. The CDR3 runs 13 residues. The CDR3 region is CASRTGPNYGYTF. In nucleotides, the CDR3 is TGTGCCAGCAGGACAGGGCCCAACTATGGCTACACCTTC.

This rearrangement joins TRBV28 to TRBJ2-1, with 7 bases identical to TRBD1. J lost 3 bases, V lost 3 bases, and 8 bases had no gene match. Looked up from germline, CDR1 is MDHEN and CDR2 is SYDVKM. This CDR3 is built from 16 residues. CDR3 region: CASSLRGLGIYNEQFF. CDR3 in DNA: TGTGCCAGCAGTTTGAGGGGGCTGGGGATCTACAATGAGCAGTTCTTC.

The chain is built from TRBV4-1 and TRBJ2-3, with a tentative D call TRBD1 (5 bases). Trimming removed 1 base at V and 2 bases at J, with 7 bases between. The CDR3 contains 14 residues. The germline gives CDR1 MGHRA, CDR2 YSYEKL. CDR3 amino acids: CASSQVTATDTQYF. The CDR3 region has the DNA TGCGCCAGCAGCCAAGTGACAGCCACAGATACGCAGTATTTT.

This chain connects TRBV30 to TRBJ2-2; D is unresolved. The CDR3 sequence is 12 residues long. V lost 4 bases and J lost 7, with 10 bases in between. The germline V gene encodes CDR1 GTSNPN and CDR2 SVGIG (reference sequence). CDR3 region: CAWTPRGGELFF. The DNA of the CDR3 is TGTGCCTGGACCCCGCGAGGCGGGGAGCTGTTTTTT. Looking up the rest from reference TRBV30 and TRBJ2-2 gives the full variable domain: SQTIHQWPATLVQPVGSPLSLECTVEGTSNPNLYWYRQAAGRGLQLLFYSVGIGQISSEVPQNLSASRPQDRQFILSSKKLLLSDSGFYLCAWTPRGGELFFGEGSRLTVL.